Each of the 27 T cell receptor beta chains below was sequenced from the same sample in a study of regulatory T cells in long-lasting Graves disease. Arm-PCR of CDR3 regions and iRepertoire HTBI primers were the basis on which TCR beta libraries were built. TCRdb recomputed calls from the multiplex PCR reads with MiXCR, one row per CDR3 protein. The sample comprises a few hundred thousand distinct CDR3 sequences, 23% of which are singletons, and around 24% rests with the top ten. Time point noted: persistent/refractory GD, antithyroid drugs over 5 years with positive TRAb. PBMCs were the source of the RNA used for TCR sequencing. The sample here was peripheral blood mononuclear cells (PBMCs), taken when the disease was refractory, from a patient treated with antithyroid drugs. The receptors shown here come from a female donor with Graves disease.

The chain is built from TRBV30 and TRBJ2-7; 12 bases agree with TRBD2. J lost 0 bases, V lost 3 bases, and 12 bases had no gene match. This CDR3 comprises 18 residues. Germline V lookup: CDR1 GTSNPN, CDR2 SVGIG (reference sequence). The chain's CDR3 is CAWRLLGLAGGSSYEQYF. In DNA, the CDR3 is TGTGCCTGGAGACTCCTCGGTCTAGCGGGAGGGAGCTCCTACGAGCAGTACTTC.

This clonotype was observed many times. V gene TRBV2 combines with J gene TRBJ2-3; no clear D. The V and J ends lost 6 bases and 1 base respectively, with 17 bases between them. CDR1 is SNHLY, CDR2 FYNNEI, per germline. This CDR3 has 16 amino acids. CDR3 loop: CASRDRSSSGTDTQYF. The CDR3 DNA sequence: TGTGCCAGCAGAGATCGAAGCAGCTCAGGCACAGATACGCAGTATTTT.

A few counts support this clonotype. This chain uses TRBV6-4 with TRBJ1-2; the match to TRBD1 covers 7 bases. The CDR3 covers 13 residues. The V and J ends lost 6 bases and 8 bases, in that order; junction bases with no gene match: 9. Germline V lookup: CDR1 MRHNA, CDR2 SNTAGT. The CDR3, as DNA: TGTGCCAGCAGGGCCGGGACAGAGAAAGGCTACACCTTC. Translation: CASRAGTEKGYTF.

This clonotype came up many times. The chain is built from TRBV2 and TRBJ2-4; tentatively, D is TRBD2 (7 bases). There are 14 residues in the CDR3. Deletions cut 3 bases from V and 7 bases from J, with 13 bases between. The germline gives CDR1 SNHLY, CDR2 FYNNEI. The CDR3 sequence is CASSDSGGRNIQYF. CDR3 coding DNA: TGTGCCAGCAGTGATTCGGGGGGCCGGAACATTCAGTACTTC.

This sequence joins TRBV7-9 and TRBJ2-3, with D perhaps matching TRBD2 (5 bases). CDR3 length: 12 residues. CDR1 and CDR2 (germline): SEHNR, FQNEAQ (reference sequence). Trimming cost V 8 bases and J 6 bases, with 12 bases left between them. CDR3 sequence (DNA): TGTGCCAGCGTCGCTAGCTCCGATACGCAGTATTTT. Amino acids: CASVASSDTQYF.

This clonotype is medium-sized. The chain employs TRBV29-1 and TRBJ1-2; D is unclear. This CDR3 region has 12 residues. Germline CDR1 is SQVTM and CDR2 is ANQGSEA. Trimming pared 3 bases from V and 4 bases from J, leaving 9 bases between. The CDR3 sequence: CSVEEGSYGYTF. The CDR3 DNA is TGCAGCGTTGAGGAGGGTTCCTATGGCTACACCTTC.

The V gene is TRBV20-1, the J gene TRBJ2-7; no reliable D call. The CDR3 is made up of 11 amino acids. Trimming removed 4 bases from V and 1 base from J, with 5 bases in between. CDR1 is DFQATT and CDR2 is SNEGSKA in the germline V gene (reference sequence). CDR3 protein: CSAKLSYEQYF. The CDR3 DNA is TGCAGTGCTAAACTGTCCTACGAGCAGTACTTC.

This clonotype was found many times. This chain uses TRBV28 with TRBJ1-4; a possible D gene is TRBD1 (6 bases). Trimming cost V 6 bases and J 4 bases, with 12 bases left between them. Germline V CDR1 and CDR2: MDHEN, SYDVKM. The CDR3 has 14 residues. The DNA of the CDR3 is TGTGCCAGCAGGCCAACAGGGATTAATGAAAAACTGTTTTTT. It codes for CASRPTGINEKLFF.

This clonotype was counted only a few times. V and J are TRBV27 and TRBJ2-7, with D possibly being TRBD1 (5 bases). CDR1 MNHEY and CDR2 SMNVEV come from the germline V gene (reference sequence). V was pared by 2 bases and J by 2 bases, with 19 bases between. This CDR3 comprises 17 residues. The CDR3 nucleotides read TGTGCCAGCAGTTTACAGGGCCCGTTAGTTAACGCCTACGAGCAGTACTTC. Its protein is CASSLQGPLVNAYEQYF.

This clonotype was counted a few times. The rearrangement uses TRBV29-1 and TRBJ1-1; D gene uncertain. Germline CDR1 SQVTM, CDR2 ANQGSEA. V lost 7 bases to trimming and J lost 4 bases, with 16 bases between them. The CDR3 has 13 residues. In DNA, the CDR3 is TGCAGCGGTCTAGATTTGAGGGTCACTGAAGCTTTCTTT. The encoded protein is CSGLDLRVTEAFF.

The chain carries TRBV7-8 and TRBJ2-7; the D gene is possibly TRBD1 (6 bases). The germline V gene has CDR1 SGHVS and CDR2 FQNEAQ. The CDR3 consists of 14 residues. V was trimmed by 5 bases and J by 2 bases, leaving 13 bases between them. The chain's CDR3 is CASSRSRTAYEQYF. The CDR3 region has the DNA TGTGCCAGCAGCCGTAGTAGGACAGCCTACGAGCAGTACTTC.

The rearrangement links TRBV14 to TRBJ1-5; no firm D call. CDR1 is SGHDN and CDR2 is FVKESK in the germline V gene. Deletions cut 0 bases from V and 2 bases from J, with 11 bases between. This CDR3 is 16 amino acids long. The CDR3 DNA reads as TGTGCCAGCAGCCAAGAGGGAGGGAGAGGCAATCAGCCCCAGCATTTT. As protein: CASSQEGGRGNQPQHF. Drawing the rest from reference TRBV14 and TRBJ1-5, the complete variable domain is EAGVTQFPSHSVIEKGQTVTLRCDPISGHDNLYWYRRVMGKEIKFLLHFVKESKQDESGMPNNRFLAERTGGTYSTLKVQPAELEDSGVYFCASSQEGGRGNQPQHFGDGTRLSIL.

This clonotype has ten or more counts. The rearrangement links TRBV11-2 to TRBJ2-2; no clear D gene. The CDR3 is made up of 15 amino acids. Germline V gene sequence: CDR1 SGHAT, CDR2 FQNNGV. V lost 3 bases and J 3 bases, leaving 11 bases between the germline ends. The CDR3: CASSFGDEDTGELFF. The CDR3 nucleotides read TGTGCCAGCAGCTTTGGGGATGAAGACACCGGGGAGCTGTTTTTT.

The chain combines TRBV12-3 or TRBV12-4 with TRBJ2-2; D may be TRBD1 (5 bases). This CDR3 comprises 17 residues. Trimming cost V 3 bases and J 3 bases, with 17 bases left between them. The CDR3 protein is CASSFKGPGRDTGELFF. CDR3 sequence (DNA): TGTGCCAGCAGTTTTAAGGGGCCTGGTAGGGACACCGGGGAGCTGTTTTTT.

The J gene is TRBJ1-5, the V gene TRBV6-5; D is ambiguous. The germline gives CDR1 MNHEY, CDR2 SVGAGI. This CDR3 is built from 17 residues. Trimming pared 4 bases from V and 5 bases from J, leaving 21 bases between. In DNA form, the CDR3 reads TGTGCCAGCAGTTCCAATCGGCGTCTCGAGGGCCATCAGCCCCAGCATTTT. This sequence encodes CASSSNRRLEGHQPQHF.

V is TRBV18 and J is TRBJ1-2; D remains unclear. Trimming cost V 3 bases and J 4 bases, with 21 bases left between them. The CDR3 is 17 residues long. Germline V lookup: CDR1 KGHSH, CDR2 LQKENI. In DNA, the CDR3 is TGTGCCAGCTCACCCGCTGGATGGTATCCAGACGGCTATGGCTACACCTTC. It translates to CASSPAGWYPDGYGYTF.

The chain's CDR3 is CASSLVTDDGYTF. CDR3 bases: TGTGCCAGCAGCTTAGTGACAGATGATGGCTACACCTTC. The rearrangement uses TRBV11-2 and TRBJ1-2, with a possible D match to TRBD1 (5 bases). The ends were cut back, 1 base at V and 6 bases at J, with 9 bases in the middle. Germline CDR1 and CDR2: SGHAT and FQNNGV. This CDR3 is 13 amino acids long.

This clonotype was observed at least ten times. The CDR3, as DNA: TGTGCCACCAGCACTAACAGGGGATCCATCTTAGATGGCTACACCTTC. It specifies CATSTNRGSILDGYTF. The chain combines TRBV15 with TRBJ1-2, with 7 bases identical to TRBD1. The CDR3 has 16 residues. Germline loops: CDR1 LNHNV, CDR2 YYDKDF (reference sequence). V shed 4 bases, J shed 6 bases, and the junction held 14 bases outside the gene matches.

The chain joins TRBV6-5 to TRBJ1-2; the D gene is possibly TRBD1 (5 bases). V was pared by 3 bases and J by 5 bases, with 10 bases between. Germline CDR1 and CDR2: MNHEY and SVGAGI. The CDR3 totals 13 residues. CDR3: CASSYPGEYGYTF. Written as DNA, the CDR3 is TGTGCCAGCAGTTATCCGGGGGAGTATGGCTACACCTTC.

This chain uses TRBV5-1 with TRBJ1-6; no firm D call. The CDR3 loop spans 14 amino acids. The ends were cut back, 0 bases at V and 7 bases at J, with 8 bases in the middle. Germline lookup yields CDR1 SGHRS and CDR2 YFSETQ. The CDR3 is CASSLVPGNSPLHF. The DNA of the CDR3 is TGCGCCAGCAGCTTGGTTCCCGGAAATTCACCCCTCCACTTT.

V is TRBV6-1 and J is TRBJ2-1, with 13 bases fitting TRBD2. The germline V gene encodes CDR1 MNHNS and CDR2 SASEGT. With 6 bases clipped from V and 7 bases from J, the junction kept 9 bases outside the gene matches. This CDR3 is 16 amino acids long. This chain's CDR3 is CASRFLRTSGSNEQFF. The CDR3 DNA follows: TGTGCCAGCAGGTTCCTGCGGACTAGCGGGAGTAATGAGCAGTTCTTC.

This clonotype came up many times. The chain's CDR3 is CATSIETGKGSYEQYF. Written as DNA, the CDR3 is TGTGCCACCAGCATCGAGACAGGGAAGGGCTCCTACGAGCAGTACTTC. The V call is TRBV15, the J call TRBJ2-7; TRBD1 agrees at 7 bases. After removal of 4 bases from V and 0 bases from J, the junction contained 9 bases not matched to a gene. Germline CDR1 and CDR2: LNHNV and YYDKDF (reference sequence). CDR3 length: 16 amino acids.

The rearrangement links TRBV2 to TRBJ1-2, with 11 nucleotides matching TRBD1. After removal of 3 bases from V and 7 bases from J, the junction contained 4 bases not matched to a gene. The CDR3 loop spans 14 amino acids. Germline CDR1 SNHLY, CDR2 FYNNEI. CDR3 amino acids: CASSDRDRGVGYTF. The DNA for the CDR3 is TGTGCCAGCAGTGACAGGGACAGGGGGGTTGGCTACACCTTC.

This clonotype was found many times. V is TRBV5-6 and J is TRBJ2-5, with TRBD1 matching 8 bases. The CDR3 is made up of 16 amino acids. V lost 4 bases and J lost 4; bases outside the gene matches: 12. Germline assignment: CDR1 SGHDT and CDR2 YYEEEE. CDR3 in DNA: TGTGCCAGCAGCGGGGGACAGGAAAGCTGGACAGAGACCCAGTACTTC. This sequence encodes CASSGGQESWTETQYF.

The chain combines TRBV28 with TRBJ2-2; 11 bases are shared with TRBD2. CDR3 length: 14 amino acids. V shed 6 bases, J shed 5 bases, and the junction held 2 bases outside the gene matches. CDR1 and CDR2 from the germline V gene are MDHEN and SYDVKM. The CDR3, as DNA: TGTGCCAGCAGCCGGACTAGCGGGACCGGGGAGCTGTTTTTT. Protein product: CASSRTSGTGELFF.

The V gene is TRBV7-9, the J gene TRBJ2-7; D might be TRBD2 (5 bases). V was trimmed by 5 bases and J by 0 bases, leaving 20 bases between them. CDR1 SEHNR and CDR2 FQNEAQ come from the germline V gene (reference sequence). The CDR3 runs to 17 residues. For the CDR3, the DNA is TGTGCCAGCAGCCCAACATCGCCAGCGGCAAACTCCTACGAGCAGTACTTC. Its translation: CASSPTSPAANSYEQYF. Complete variable domain (other parts from reference TRBV7-9 and TRBJ2-7): DTGVSQNPRHKITKRGQNVTFRCDPISEHNRLYWYRQTLGQGPEFLTYFQNEAQLEKSRLLSDRFSAERPKGSFSTLEIQRTEQGDSAMYLCASSPTSPAANSYEQYFGPGTRLTVT.

The sample holds a few counts of this clonotype. The rearrangement links TRBV15 to TRBJ2-4; 12 bases align to TRBD2. CDR1 is LNHNV, CDR2 YYDKDF, per germline (reference sequence). With 5 bases clipped from V and 7 bases from J, the junction kept 12 bases outside the gene matches. CDR3 size: 17 residues. The CDR3 nucleotides read TGTGCCACCAGCGGCGGACTAGCGGGATCCCCAAGGAACATTCAGTACTTC. Translation: CATSGGLAGSPRNIQYF.